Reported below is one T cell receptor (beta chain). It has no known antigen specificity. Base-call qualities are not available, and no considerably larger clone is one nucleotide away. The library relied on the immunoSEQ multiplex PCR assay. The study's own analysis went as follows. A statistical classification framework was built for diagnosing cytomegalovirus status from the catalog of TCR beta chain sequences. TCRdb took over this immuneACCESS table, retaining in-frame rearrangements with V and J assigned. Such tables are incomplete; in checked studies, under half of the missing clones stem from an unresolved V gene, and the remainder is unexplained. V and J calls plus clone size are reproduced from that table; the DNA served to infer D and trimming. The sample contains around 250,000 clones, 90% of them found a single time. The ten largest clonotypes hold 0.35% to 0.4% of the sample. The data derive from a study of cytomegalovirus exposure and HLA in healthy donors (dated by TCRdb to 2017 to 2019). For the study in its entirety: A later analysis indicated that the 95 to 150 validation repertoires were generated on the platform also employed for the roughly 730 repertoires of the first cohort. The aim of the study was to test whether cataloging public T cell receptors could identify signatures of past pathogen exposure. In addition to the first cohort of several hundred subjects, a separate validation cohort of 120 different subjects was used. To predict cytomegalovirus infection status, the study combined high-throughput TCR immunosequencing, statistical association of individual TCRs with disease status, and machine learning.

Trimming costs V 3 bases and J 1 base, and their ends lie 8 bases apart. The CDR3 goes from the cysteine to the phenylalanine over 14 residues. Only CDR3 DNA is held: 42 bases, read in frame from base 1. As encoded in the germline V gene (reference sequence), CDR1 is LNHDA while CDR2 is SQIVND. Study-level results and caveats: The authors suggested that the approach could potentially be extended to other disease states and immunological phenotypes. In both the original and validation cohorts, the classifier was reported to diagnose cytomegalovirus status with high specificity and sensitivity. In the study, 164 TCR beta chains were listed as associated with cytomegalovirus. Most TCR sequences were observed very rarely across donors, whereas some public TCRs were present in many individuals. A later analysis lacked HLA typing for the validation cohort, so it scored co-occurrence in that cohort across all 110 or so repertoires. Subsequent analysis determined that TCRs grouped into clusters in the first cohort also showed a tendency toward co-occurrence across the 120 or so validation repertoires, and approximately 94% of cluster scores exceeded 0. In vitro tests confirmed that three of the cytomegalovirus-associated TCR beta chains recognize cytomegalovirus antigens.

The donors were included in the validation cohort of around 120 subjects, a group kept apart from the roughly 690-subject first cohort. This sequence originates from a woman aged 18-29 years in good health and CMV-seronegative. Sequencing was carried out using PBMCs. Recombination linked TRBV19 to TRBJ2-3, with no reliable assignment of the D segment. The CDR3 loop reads CASSIGLRTDTQYF. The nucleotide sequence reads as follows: TGTGCCAGTAGTATTGGCCTTCGCACAGATACGCAGTATTTT.